One and the same sample provided the 20 T cell receptor beta chains below, sequenced in a study of blood T cell repertoires in COVID-19. Here immunoSEQ multiplex PCR was the method, and the copy in TCRdb shows in-frame clones only, minus some. The table has 250,000 to 400,000 clones, roughly 90% seen once. Input material: peripheral blood. These receptor sequences come from a woman in her twenties or thirties with COVID-19, enrolled during active disease.

The CDR3 spells CASSPLFQGDGYTF. CDR3 coding DNA: TGTGCCAGCTCACCACTTTTTCAGGGGGATGGCTACACCTTC. The J gene is TRBJ1-2, the V gene TRBV18; 7 bases map to TRBD1. J lost 6 bases, V lost 1 base, and 5 bases had no gene match. Germline V CDR1 and CDR2: KGHSH, LQKENI. The CDR3 spans 14 residues.

This chain uses TRBV4-1 with TRBJ1-5, with 7 bases fitting TRBD1. The germline V gene has CDR1 MGHRA and CDR2 YSYEKL. Trimming cost V 4 bases and J 9 bases; bases outside gene matches: 6. The CDR3 length is 13 residues. The chain's CDR3 is CASSLGPGGPQHF. The CDR3, as DNA: TGCGCCAGCAGCCTCGGGCCAGGGGGGCCCCAGCATTTT.

The chain joins TRBV11-3 to TRBJ2-5, with D perhaps TRBD2 (5 bases). Between the trimmed V and J ends, which lost 5 bases and 7 bases, there was a span of 17 bases. The CDR3 has 14 residues. In germline, CDR1 is SGHNT, CDR2 YENEEA. CDR3 region: CASSQSRGEGTQYF. Here the CDR3 DNA reads TGTGCCAGCAGCCAAAGCCGGGGTGAGGGGACCCAGTACTTC.

The genes are TRBV6-1 and TRBJ2-3; 7 nucleotides agree with TRBD2. The CDR3 consists of 15 residues. Germline V gives CDR1 MNHNS, CDR2 SASEGT. The trim removed 3 bases at V and 4 bases at J, leaving 7 bases unmatched. The CDR3 DNA sequence: TGTGCCAGCAGTGAGAGCGGGAAAGGCTCAGATACGCAGTATTTT. This sequence encodes CASSESGKGSDTQYF.

The rearrangement uses TRBV9 and TRBJ2-7; 9 positions agree with TRBD2. Germline values: CDR1 SGDLS, CDR2 YYNGEE. The trim removed 4 bases at V and 2 bases at J, leaving 4 bases unmatched. CDR3 length: 14 amino acids. CDR3 nucleotide sequence: TGTGCCAGCAGCCCGGGACTAGCAGCCTACGAGCAGTACTTC. Its translation is CASSPGLAAYEQYF.

The rearrangement links TRBV6-1 to TRBJ2-5; no firm D call. The CDR3 has 14 residues. The ends were cut back, 1 base at V and 6 bases at J, with 12 bases in the middle. Per germline, CDR1 MNHNS and CDR2 SASEGT. CDR3 coding DNA: TGTGCCAGCAGTGAAGGGGCAGAACAAAAGACCCAGTACTTC. Its translation: CASSEGAEQKTQYF.

CDR3: CASSLPTGYYTYEQYF. DNA of the CDR3: TGTGCCAGCAGTCTCCCGACAGGTTACTACACCTACGAGCAGTACTTC. The V gene is TRBV28, the J gene TRBJ2-7, with TRBD1 as a possible D gene (6 bases). Between the trimmed V and J ends, which lost 5 bases and 2 bases, there was a span of 19 bases. The CDR3 has 16 amino acids. Per the germline V gene, CDR1 is MDHEN and CDR2 is SYDVKM.

The V and J genes are TRBV20-1 and TRBJ2-1; D is unclear. Trimming shortened V by 2 bases and J by 8 bases, and 4 bases separated the two germline ends. Germline loops: CDR1 DFQATT, CDR2 SNEGSKA (reference sequence). The CDR3 consists of 10 residues. CDR3 loop: CSARQDEQFF. In DNA form, the CDR3 reads TGCAGTGCTAGACAGGATGAGCAGTTCTTC.

The J gene is TRBJ2-7, the V gene TRBV27; maybe TRBD1 (7 bases). The CDR3 covers 16 residues. V was trimmed by 6 bases and J by 4 bases, leaving 22 bases between them. CDR1 MNHEY and CDR2 SMNVEV come from the germline V gene (reference sequence). Here the CDR3 reads CASRPGDAGGEYEQYF. In nucleotides, the CDR3 is TGTGCCAGCAGGCCGGGGGATGCAGGGGGAGAGTACGAGCAGTACTTC.

This clone appeared once. The chain couples TRBV3-1 (or the pseudogene TRBV3-2) to TRBJ1-2, with 7 nucleotides matching TRBD1. Germline V gene lookup returns CDR1 LGHDT and CDR2 YNNKEL (reference sequence). This CDR3 is built from 12 residues. J gave up 6 bases and V 5 bases, and 3 bases lay outside the gene matches. The CDR3, as DNA: TGTGCCAGCAGCGATACAGGGGATGGCTACACCTTC. Amino acids: CASSDTGDGYTF.

DNA for the CDR3: TGTGCCAGCAGTTATTTGGGACAGGTCGGTGGATATGGCTACACCTTC. Translation gives CASSYLGQVGGYGYTF. The chain joins TRBV6-5 to TRBJ1-2, with TRBD1 matching 8 bases. There are 16 residues in the CDR3. Germline V gives CDR1 MNHEY, CDR2 SVGAGI. The V gene end was trimmed by 3 bases and the J gene end by 5 bases; junction bases not matched to a gene: 11.

The V and J genes are TRBV6-4 and TRBJ2-7, with unresolved D. The V gene lost 5 bases and the J gene lost 7 bases, with 9 bases spanning the gap. The CDR3 loop spans 11 amino acids. The germline V gene has CDR1 MRHNA and CDR2 SNTAGT. This chain's CDR3 is CASSPPEEQYF. The CDR3 region has the DNA TGTGCCAGCAGTCCCCCTGAGGAGCAGTACTTC.

The J gene is TRBJ1-1, the V gene TRBV19; perhaps TRBD1 as D (6 bases). The CDR3 runs to 15 residues. V was cut by 10 bases and J by 6 bases, with 24 bases left in between. From germline, CDR1 is LNHDA and CDR2 SQIVND (reference sequence). The CDR3, as DNA: TGTGCCAATCACCCCCATCCAGGGACATTCGCTGAAGCTTTCTTT. It codes for CANHPHPGTFAEAFF.

The rearrangement joins TRBV29-1 to TRBJ2-3, with D maybe TRBD2 (6 bases). The CDR3 runs to 15 residues. The V gene's germline CDR1 is SQVTM and CDR2 ANQGSEA. V shed 6 bases and J shed 2 bases, with 18 bases lying between them. The CDR3 region is CSVSLSGHYTDTQYF. Written as DNA, the CDR3 is TGCAGCGTGTCCCTGAGCGGGCACTACACAGATACGCAGTATTTT.

This clone appeared once. The J gene is TRBJ1-2, the V gene TRBV5-6; a possible D gene is TRBD1 (5 bases). Germline values: CDR1 SGHDT, CDR2 YYEEEE. The CDR3 has 14 residues. With 2 bases removed from V and 5 bases from J, the gap between germline ends came to 13 bases. As DNA, the CDR3 is TGTGCCAGCAGCTTAGATACAGGAAATTATGGCTACACCTTC. It yields the protein CASSLDTGNYGYTF.

The rearrangement links TRBV27 to TRBJ2-3; 10 bases align to TRBD1. Germline-derived CDR1 and CDR2 are MNHEY and SMNVEV (reference sequence). V was pared by 3 bases and J by 6 bases, with 12 bases of the junction left unmatched. The length of the CDR3 is 17 residues. CDR3 amino acids: CASSFPGTGEFGDTQYF. CDR3 DNA: TGTGCCAGCAGTTTTCCCGGGACAGGGGAATTTGGGGATACGCAGTATTTT.

The chain uses TRBV9 and TRBJ1-1, with D possibly being TRBD1 (5 bases). CDR3 length: 15 amino acids. From germline, CDR1 is SGDLS and CDR2 YYNGEE. The V end lost 2 bases, the J end lost 3 bases, and 14 bases lay between the germline ends. CDR3 bases: TGTGCCAGCAGCGTCTTGGGGGGATTTGACACTGAAGCTTTCTTT. Protein product: CASSVLGGFDTEAFF.

V is TRBV30 and J is TRBJ2-1, with TRBD1 identical over 7 bases. The junction had 4 bases not matched to a gene; V was cut back by 1 base and J by 4 bases. Per germline, CDR1 GTSNPN and CDR2 SVGIG (reference sequence). The CDR3 extends over 14 amino acids. CDR3: CAWSDGQEYNEQFF. The CDR3 bases are TGTGCCTGGAGTGATGGACAGGAATACAATGAGCAGTTCTTC.

The chain is built from TRBV7-9 and TRBJ2-7; 11 bases map to TRBD1. CDR1 and CDR2 from the germline V gene are SEHNR and FQNEAQ (reference sequence). Trimming at V came to 5 bases and at J to 3 bases, leaving 9 bases not matched to a gene. This CDR3 is built from 16 residues. Here the CDR3 DNA reads TGTGCCAGCAGCCCAGGGACAGGGGGTAAAAACTACGAGCAGTACTTC. Its protein is CASSPGTGGKNYEQYF.

V is TRBV9 and J is TRBJ2-1; 7 bases are shared with TRBD1. Trimming cost V 3 bases and J 10 bases; bases outside gene matches: 16. Germline V gives CDR1 SGDLS, CDR2 YYNGEE. The CDR3 has 16 amino acids. The chain's CDR3 is CASSARTGYAYGEQFF. Written as DNA, the CDR3 is TGTGCCAGCAGCGCCCGGACAGGCTATGCCTACGGGGAGCAGTTCTTC.